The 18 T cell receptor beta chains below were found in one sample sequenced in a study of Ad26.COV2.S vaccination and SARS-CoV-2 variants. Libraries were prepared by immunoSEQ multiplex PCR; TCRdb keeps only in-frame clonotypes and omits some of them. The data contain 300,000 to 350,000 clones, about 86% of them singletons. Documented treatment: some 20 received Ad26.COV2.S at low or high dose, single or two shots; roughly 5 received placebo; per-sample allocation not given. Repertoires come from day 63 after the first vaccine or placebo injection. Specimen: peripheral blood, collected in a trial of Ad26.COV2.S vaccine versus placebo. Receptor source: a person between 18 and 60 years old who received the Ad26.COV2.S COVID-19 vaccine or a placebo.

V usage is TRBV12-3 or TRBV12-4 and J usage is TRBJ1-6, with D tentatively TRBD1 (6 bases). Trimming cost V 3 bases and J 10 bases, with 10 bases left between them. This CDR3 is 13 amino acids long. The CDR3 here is CASSFAGGSPLHF. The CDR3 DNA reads TGTGCCAGCAGTTTTGCGGGGGGCTCACCCCTCCACTTT.

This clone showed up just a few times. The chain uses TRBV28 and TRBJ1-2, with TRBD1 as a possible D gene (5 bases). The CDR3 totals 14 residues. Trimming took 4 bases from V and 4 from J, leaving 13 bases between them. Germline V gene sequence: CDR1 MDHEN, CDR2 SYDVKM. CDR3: CASSSSTAFYGYTF. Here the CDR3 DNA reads TGTGCCAGCAGTTCGTCGACAGCTTTCTATGGCTACACCTTC.

The CDR3 loop is CASRSTGGTDTQYF. CDR3 coding DNA: TGCGCCAGCAGATCGACAGGTGGCACAGATACGCAGTATTTT. This rearrangement joins TRBV5-1 to TRBJ2-3, with D perhaps matching TRBD1 (6 bases). The germline V gene has CDR1 SGHRS and CDR2 YFSETQ. The CDR3 is 14 amino acids. The V and J ends lost 5 bases and 1 base respectively, with 11 bases between them.

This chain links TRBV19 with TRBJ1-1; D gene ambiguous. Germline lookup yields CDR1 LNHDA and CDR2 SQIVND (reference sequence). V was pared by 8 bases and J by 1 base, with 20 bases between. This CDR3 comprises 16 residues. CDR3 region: CASAPRQIAGNTEAFF. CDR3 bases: TGTGCCAGTGCCCCGAGACAAATCGCGGGGAACACTGAAGCTTTCTTT.

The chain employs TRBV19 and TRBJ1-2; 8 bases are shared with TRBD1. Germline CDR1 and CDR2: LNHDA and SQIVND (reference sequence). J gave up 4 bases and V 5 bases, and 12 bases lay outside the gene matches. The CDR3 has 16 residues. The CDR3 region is CASSPEVGQDIYGYTF. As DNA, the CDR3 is TGTGCCAGTAGTCCGGAGGTGGGACAGGATATCTATGGCTACACCTTC.

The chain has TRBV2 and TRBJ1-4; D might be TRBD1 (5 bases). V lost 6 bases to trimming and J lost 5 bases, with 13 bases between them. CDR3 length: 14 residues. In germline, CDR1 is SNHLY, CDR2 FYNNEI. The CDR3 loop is CASSPGTSNEKLFF. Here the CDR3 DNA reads TGTGCCAGCAGCCCCGGGACTTCAAATGAAAAACTGTTTTTT.

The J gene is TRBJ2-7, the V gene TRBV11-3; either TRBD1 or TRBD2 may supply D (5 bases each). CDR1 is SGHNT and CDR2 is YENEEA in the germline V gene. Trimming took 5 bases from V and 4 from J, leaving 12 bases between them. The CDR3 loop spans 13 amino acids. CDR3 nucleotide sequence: TGTGCCAGCAGCCCGACCGAGGGGTACGAGCAGTACTTC. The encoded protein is CASSPTEGYEQYF.

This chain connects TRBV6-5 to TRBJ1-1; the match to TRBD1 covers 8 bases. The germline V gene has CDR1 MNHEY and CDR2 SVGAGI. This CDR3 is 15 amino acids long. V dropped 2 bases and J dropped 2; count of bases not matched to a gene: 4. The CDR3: CASSYPGQGNTEAFF. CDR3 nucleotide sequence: TGTGCCAGCAGTTACCCCGGACAGGGAAACACTGAAGCTTTCTTT.

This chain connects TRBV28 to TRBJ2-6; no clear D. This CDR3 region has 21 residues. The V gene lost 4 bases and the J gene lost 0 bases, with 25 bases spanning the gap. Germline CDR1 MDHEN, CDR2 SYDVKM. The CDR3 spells CASSWELRSRNPFSGANVLTF. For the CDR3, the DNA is TGTGCCAGCAGTTGGGAATTACGGTCTAGAAATCCATTCTCTGGGGCCAACGTCCTGACTTTC.

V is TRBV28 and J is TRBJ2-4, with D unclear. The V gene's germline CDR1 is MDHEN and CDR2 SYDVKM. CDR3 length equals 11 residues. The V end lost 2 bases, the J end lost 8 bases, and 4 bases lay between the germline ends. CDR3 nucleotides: TGTGCCAGCAGTTTAGGGGACATTCAGTACTTC. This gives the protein CASSLGDIQYF.

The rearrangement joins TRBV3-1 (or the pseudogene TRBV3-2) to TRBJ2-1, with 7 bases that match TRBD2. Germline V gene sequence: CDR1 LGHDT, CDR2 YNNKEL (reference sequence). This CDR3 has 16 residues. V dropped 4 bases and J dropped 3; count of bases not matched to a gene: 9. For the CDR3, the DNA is TGTGCCAGCAGCCCCACGCCTAGCGGAGTCTACAATGAGCAGTTCTTC. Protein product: CASSPTPSGVYNEQFF.

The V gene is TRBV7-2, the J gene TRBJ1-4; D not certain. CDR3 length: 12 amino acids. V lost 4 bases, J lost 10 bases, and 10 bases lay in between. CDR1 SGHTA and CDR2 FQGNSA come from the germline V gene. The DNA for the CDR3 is TGTGCCAGCAGCTCCGTTTTGGGAAAACTGTTTTTT. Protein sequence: CASSSVLGKLFF.

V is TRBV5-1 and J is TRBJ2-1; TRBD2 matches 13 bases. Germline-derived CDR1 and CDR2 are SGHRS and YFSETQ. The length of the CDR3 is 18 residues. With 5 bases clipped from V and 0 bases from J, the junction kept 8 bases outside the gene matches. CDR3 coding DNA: TGCGCCAGCAGGAGACTAGCGGGAGGCGGTAGCTCCTACAATGAGCAGTTCTTC. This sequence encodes CASRRLAGGGSSYNEQFF.

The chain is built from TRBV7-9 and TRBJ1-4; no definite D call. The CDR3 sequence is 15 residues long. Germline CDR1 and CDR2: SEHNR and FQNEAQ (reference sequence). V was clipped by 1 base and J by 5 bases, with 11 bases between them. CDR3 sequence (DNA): TGTGCCAGCAGCTTAGATCGGTCCCCAAATGAAAAACTGTTTTTT. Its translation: CASSLDRSPNEKLFF.

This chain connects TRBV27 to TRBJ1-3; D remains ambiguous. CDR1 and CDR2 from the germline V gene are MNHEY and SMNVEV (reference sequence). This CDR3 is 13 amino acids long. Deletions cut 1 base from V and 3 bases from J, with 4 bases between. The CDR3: CASSLYIGNTIYF. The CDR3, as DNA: TGTGCCAGCAGTTTATATATTGGAAACACCATATATTTT.

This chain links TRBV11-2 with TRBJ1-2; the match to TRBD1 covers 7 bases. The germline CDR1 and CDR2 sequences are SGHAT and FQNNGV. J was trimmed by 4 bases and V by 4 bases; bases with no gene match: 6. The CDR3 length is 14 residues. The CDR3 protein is CASSWDSGPYGYTF. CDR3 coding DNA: TGTGCCAGCAGCTGGGACAGTGGCCCCTATGGCTACACCTTC.

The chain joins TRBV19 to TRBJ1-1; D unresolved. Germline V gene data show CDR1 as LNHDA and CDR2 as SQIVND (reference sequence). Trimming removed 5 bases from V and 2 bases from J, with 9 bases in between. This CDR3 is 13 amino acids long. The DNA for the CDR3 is TGTGCCAGTAGTGAGCAGGCAAACACTGAAGCTTTCTTT. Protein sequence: CASSEQANTEAFF.

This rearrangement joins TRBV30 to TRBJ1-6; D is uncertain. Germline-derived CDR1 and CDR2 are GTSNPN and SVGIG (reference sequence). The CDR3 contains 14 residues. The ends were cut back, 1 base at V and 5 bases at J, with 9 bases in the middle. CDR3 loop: CAWSDEQNNSPLHF. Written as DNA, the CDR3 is TGTGCCTGGAGTGATGAACAGAATAATTCACCCCTCCACTTT.